Following are 10 T cell receptor beta chains from one sample sequenced in a study of blood T cell repertoires in COVID-19. This table comes from immunoSEQ multiplex PCR, and its TCRdb copy is limited to in-frame clones, with some not included. The sample includes over 100,000 clones, approximately 78% of them seen just once. The sequencing input was peripheral blood. These receptors came from a man between 65 and 85 years old with acute or convalescent COVID-19.

The sample holds one count of this clone. The chain carries TRBV28 and TRBJ2-7; 11 positions agree with TRBD1. Germline CDR1 reads MDHEN; CDR2 reads SYDVKM. This CDR3 comprises 15 residues. J was trimmed by 8 bases and V by 3 bases; bases with no gene match: 9. The CDR3 DNA reads as TGTGCCAGCAGTTTCCCCGGGACAGGGGGTGGACAGCAGTACTTC. This gives the protein CASSFPGTGGGQQYF.

The chain combines TRBV7-3 with TRBJ2-1, with D tentatively TRBD2 (6 bases). The CDR3 totals 14 residues. The germline gives CDR1 SGHTA, CDR2 FQGTGA. Between the trimmed V and J ends, which lost 8 bases and 8 bases, there was a span of 19 bases. The CDR3 nucleotides are TGTGCCAGCCGGACGGGGGAGCGGTCTGATGAGCAGTTCTTC. It is translated as CASRTGERSDEQFF.

The chain links TRBV19 to TRBJ2-2; TRBD2 aligns across 9 bases. J was trimmed by 0 bases and V by 10 bases; bases with no gene match: 12. Germline CDR1 reads LNHDA; CDR2 reads SQIVND (reference sequence). CDR3 length equals 17 residues. Here the CDR3 DNA reads TGTGCCACCCAGGGGCCCCCTAGCGGGGCGAACACCGGGGAGCTGTTTTTT. Protein: CATQGPPSGANTGELFF.

The chain has TRBV4-2 and TRBJ1-2; TRBD1 matches at 7 bases. Germline CDR1 is LGHNA and CDR2 is YNFKEQ. Trimming removed 0 bases from V and 8 bases from J; junction bases left unmatched: 12. The CDR3 runs to 16 residues. This CDR3 is CASSQEGWTGSSGYTF. The CDR3 nucleotides are TGTGCCAGCAGCCAAGAAGGGTGGACAGGCAGTAGCGGCTACACCTTC.

The chain combines TRBV10-3 with TRBJ1-1, with D tentatively TRBD1 (6 bases). CDR3 size: 13 residues. V was pared by 9 bases and J by 2 bases, with 13 bases between. Germline-derived CDR1 and CDR2 are ENHRY and SYGVKD. As DNA, the CDR3 is TGTGCCATTATGGGACATTCTAACACTGAAGCTTTCTTT. Protein: CAIMGHSNTEAFF.

This clone was seen just once. The V call is TRBV19, the J call TRBJ1-2; tentatively, D is TRBD1 (6 bases). There are 14 residues in the CDR3. CDR1 is LNHDA and CDR2 is SQIVND in the germline V gene (reference sequence). Trimming removed 1 base from V and 8 bases from J, with 14 bases in between. DNA of the CDR3: TGTGCCAGTAGTATAGGGAGGACAGCAGAAGGCTACACCTTC. The encoded protein is CASSIGRTAEGYTF. The variable domain in full, with the rest retrieved from reference TRBV19 and TRBJ1-2, is DGGITQSPKYLFRKEGQNVTLSCEQNLNHDAMYWYRQDPGQGLRLIYYSQIVNDFQKGDIAEGYSVSREKKESFPLTVTSAQKNPTAFYLCASSIGRTAEGYTFGSGTRLTVV.

The chain recombines TRBV2 with TRBJ1-3; 7 nucleotides match TRBD1. CDR1 and CDR2 from the germline V gene are SNHLY and FYNNEI. With V trimmed by 5 bases and J by 1 base, 14 bases remained unmatched. The CDR3 totals 18 residues. The CDR3 DNA reads TGTGCCAGCAGTTACCAAAGGGACAGTAAGAGATCTGGAAACACCATATATTTT. Its protein product is CASSYQRDSKRSGNTIYF.

This clone occurred once. V is TRBV5-1 and J is TRBJ2-3; 9 nucleotides align to TRBD2. V lost 4 bases to trimming and J lost 6 bases; unmatched junction nucleotides: 6. The germline V gene encodes CDR1 SGHRS and CDR2 YFSETQ. The CDR3 is made up of 14 amino acids. The CDR3 sequence is CASSISGGGDTQYF. The DNA for the CDR3 is TGCGCCAGCAGCATTAGCGGGGGCGGGGATACGCAGTATTTT.

The V call is TRBV21-1, the J call TRBJ2-5; the D call TRBD1 from the table was never checked on the DNA. TRBV21-1 has pseudogene status. The CDR3 is made up of 12 amino acids. The CDR3 DNA follows: TGTGCCTCGGGAGACAGGGAAGAGACCCAGTACTTC. Translated: CASGDREETQYF.

The CDR3 nucleotides are TGTGCCAGCAGTTACTCTACAGGGGGCTTGAATGAGCAGTTCTTC. Protein sequence: CASSYSTGGLNEQFF. The chain uses TRBV6-5 and TRBJ2-1; 9 bases are shared with TRBD1. The germline gives CDR1 MNHEY, CDR2 SVGAGI. V shed 0 bases and J 7 bases; nucleotides not matched to a gene: 4. CDR3 size: 15 residues.